The next 3 T cell receptor beta chains were all read from a single sample in a study of identical twins. A single record per CDR3 protein comes from TCRdb applying MiXCR to the 5' RACE reads. The repertoire includes about 470,000 distinct CDR3 sequences, roughly 26% of them detected once, and roughly 2.8% sits in the top ten. This sample was also put to use in a study of T cells expressing NK-cell markers.

Sequenced: CD4+ T cells sorted from blood. The receptors here all came from a woman aged 18-29 years in good health.

This clonotype was counted a few times. The chain joins TRBV5-1 to TRBJ2-1, with 7 nucleotides matching TRBD1. Per germline, CDR1 SGHRS and CDR2 YFSETQ. This CDR3 contains 17 residues. Trimming took 2 bases from V and 0 from J; bases not matched to a gene: 8. The CDR3: CASSLERGQSSYNEQFF. CDR3 sequence (DNA): TGCGCCAGCAGCTTAGAGAGGGGACAGAGCTCCTACAATGAGCAGTTCTTC.

This clonotype has more than one count but fewer than ten. In DNA, the CDR3 is TGTGCCAGCAGCCCCCTCGGGAATACGCAGTATTTT. It specifies CASSPLGNTQYF. This rearrangement joins TRBV7-8 to TRBJ2-3; D is perhaps TRBD2 (5 bases). The CDR3 consists of 12 residues. V was trimmed by 5 bases and J by 7 bases, leaving 10 bases between them. The germline V gene encodes CDR1 SGHVS and CDR2 FQNEAQ.

V is TRBV7-2 and J is TRBJ1-2; D not certain. Germline V gives CDR1 SGHTA, CDR2 FQGNSA. The CDR3 has 14 amino acids. V was shortened by 0 bases and J by 4 bases, with 9 bases between the two germline ends. DNA for the CDR3: TGTGCCAGCAGCTTAGCATATACAGCCTATGGCTACACCTTC. Its protein product is CASSLAYTAYGYTF.